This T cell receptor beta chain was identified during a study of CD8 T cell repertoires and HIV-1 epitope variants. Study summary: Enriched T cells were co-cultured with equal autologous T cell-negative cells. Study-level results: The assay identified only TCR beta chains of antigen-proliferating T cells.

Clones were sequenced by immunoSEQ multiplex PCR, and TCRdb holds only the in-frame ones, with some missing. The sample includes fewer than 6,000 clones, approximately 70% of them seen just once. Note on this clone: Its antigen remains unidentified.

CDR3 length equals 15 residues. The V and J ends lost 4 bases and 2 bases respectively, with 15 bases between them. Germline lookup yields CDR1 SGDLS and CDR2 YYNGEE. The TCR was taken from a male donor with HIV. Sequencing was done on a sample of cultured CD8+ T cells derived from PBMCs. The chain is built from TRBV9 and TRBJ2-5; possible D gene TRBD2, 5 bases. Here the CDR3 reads CASSSAGIDQETQYF. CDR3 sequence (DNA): TGTGCCAGCAGCTCCGCCGGGATAGATCAAGAGACCCAGTACTTC. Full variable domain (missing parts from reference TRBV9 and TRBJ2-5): DSGVTQTPKHLITATGQRVTLRCSPRSGDLSVYWYQQSLDQGLQFLIQYYNGEERAKGNILERFSAQQFPDLHSELNLSSLELGDSALYFCASSSAGIDQETQYFGPGTRLLVL.